Presented here are 6 T cell receptor beta chains from one specimen sequenced in a study of blood T cell repertoires in COVID-19. Only in-frame clones appear in the TCRdb table, and some are missing; sequencing was by immunoSEQ multiplex PCR. The table has fewer than 200,000 clones, 80% seen once; the top ten hold roughly 6.7%. Sequenced: peripheral blood. The receptors were gathered from a man in his fifties or sixties with acute or convalescent COVID-19.

The rearrangement joins TRBV4-3 to TRBJ1-6; D is possibly TRBD1 (6 bases). The V gene's germline CDR1 is LGHNA and CDR2 YSLEER. V lost 4 bases to trimming and J lost 6 bases, with 16 bases between them. CDR3 size: 16 residues. CDR3 residues: CASSPGRGQSNSPLHF. In DNA, the CDR3 is TGCGCCAGCAGCCCCGGCCGCGGACAGTCTAATTCACCCCTCCACTTT.

This rearrangement joins TRBV28 to TRBJ2-7; 16 bases line up with TRBD2. Germline-derived CDR1 and CDR2 are MDHEN and SYDVKM. There are 17 residues in the CDR3. The V gene end was trimmed by 8 bases and the J gene end by 2 bases; junction bases not matched to a gene: 9. The CDR3 coding sequence is TGTGCCAGCTCCCGGGCAGGGACTAGCGGGAGGGCCTACGAGCAGTACTTC. Its translation is CASSRAGTSGRAYEQYF.

The chain couples TRBV27 to TRBJ1-1, with a possible D match to TRBD1 (5 bases). This CDR3 spans 13 amino acids. The V end lost 3 bases, the J end lost 10 bases, and 15 bases lay between the germline ends. Germline V gene sequence: CDR1 MNHEY, CDR2 SMNVEV (reference sequence). The CDR3, as DNA: TGTGCCAGCAGTTTGGCTCGGGCGGGGGGAGCTTTCTTT. Residues: CASSLARAGGAFF.

The chain has TRBV19 and TRBJ1-5; tentative D call: TRBD1 (6 bases). Trimming took 4 bases from V and 0 from J, leaving 16 bases between them. The germline V gene encodes CDR1 LNHDA and CDR2 SQIVND (reference sequence). CDR3 size: 17 residues. CDR3 loop: CASSSLDSAYSNQPQHF. The CDR3 coding sequence is TGTGCCAGTAGTAGTTTGGACAGCGCGTATAGCAATCAGCCCCAGCATTTT. Complete variable domain (other parts from reference TRBV19 and TRBJ1-5): DGGITQSPKYLFRKEGQNVTLSCEQNLNHDAMYWYRQDPGQGLRLIYYSQIVNDFQKGDIAEGYSVSREKKESFPLTVTSAQKNPTAFYLCASSSLDSAYSNQPQHFGDGTRLSIL.

This clone was observed many times. The chain has TRBV2 and TRBJ1-3; 7 bases match TRBD1. The CDR3 is 14 residues long. Germline lookup yields CDR1 SNHLY and CDR2 FYNNEI. V shed 7 bases and J 2 bases; nucleotides not matched to a gene: 5. The CDR3 is CASKIQGPGNTIYF. As DNA, the CDR3 is TGTGCCAGCAAAATACAGGGGCCTGGAAACACCATATATTTT.

The genes are TRBV21-1 and TRBJ2-2; the table gives TRBD1 as D, unverified against the DNA. TRBV21-1 represents a pseudogene. CDR3 length: 20 residues. CDR3 region: CASSKGSGTGTDPNTGELFF. DNA of the CDR3: TGTGCCAGCAGCAAAGGGTCCGGGACAGGGACAGATCCGAACACCGGGGAGCTGTTTTTT.